These T cell receptor beta chains were read from a single sample in a study of blood T cell repertoires in COVID-19. This table comes from immunoSEQ multiplex PCR, and its TCRdb copy is limited to in-frame clones, with some not included. In the table there are fewer than 35,000 clones, 90% of which are singletons. Sequenced sample: peripheral blood. All receptors derive from a man between 60 and 70 years old with active COVID-19. Each CDR3 is given with its conserved first and last residue. A D gene is named only where the DNA matches it firmly. The size entry is marked missing in some rows and otherwise reads once, few, many or a size class.

j_call: TRBJ2-1
d_call: -
v_call: TRBV4-3
clone_size: -
cdr3_aa: CASSQAVEVVRANEQFF
cdr3_nt: TGCGCCAGCAGCCAAGCTGTGGAGGTTGTTCGGGCGAATGAGCAGTTCTTC

j_call: TRBJ2-5
d_call: TRBD1
v_call: TRBV27
clone_size: -
cdr3_aa: CASRGGETQYF
cdr3_nt: TGTGCCAGCAGAGGGGGCGAGACCCAGTACTTC

j_call: TRBJ2-1
d_call: TRBD2
v_call: TRBV28
clone_size: -
cdr3_aa: CASSSGLAGGRYNEQFF
cdr3_nt: TGTGCCAGCAGTTCAGGACTAGCGGGGGGACGATACAATGAGCAGTTCTTC

j_call: TRBJ2-3
d_call: -
v_call: TRBV5-6
clone_size: -
cdr3_aa: CASSLGHLRTDTQYF
cdr3_nt: TGTGCCAGCAGCTTGGGACACCTTCGCACAGATACGCAGTATTTT

j_call: TRBJ2-7
d_call: -
v_call: TRBV2
clone_size: -
cdr3_aa: CASSGNRYYEQYF
cdr3_nt: TGTGCCAGCAGTGGGAACAGATACTACGAGCAGTACTTC

j_call: TRBJ1-5
d_call: -
v_call: TRBV24-1
clone_size: -
cdr3_aa: CATSDPPQGQINQPQHF
cdr3_nt: TGTGCCACCAGTGATCCTCCCCAGGGCCAAATCAATCAGCCCCAGCATTTT

j_call: TRBJ1-2
d_call: TRBD1
v_call: TRBV2
clone_size: -
cdr3_aa: CASSRTGGFGYTF
cdr3_nt: TGTGCCAGCAGCCGGACAGGGGGCTTTGGCTACACCTTC

j_call: TRBJ1-2
d_call: TRBD1
v_call: TRBV3-1/TRBV3-2
clone_size: -
cdr3_aa: CASSQGVQGAGYTF
cdr3_nt: TGTGCCAGCAGCCAAGGGGTCCAGGGGGCTGGCTACACCTTC

j_call: TRBJ2-1
d_call: TRBD1
v_call: TRBV2
clone_size: -
cdr3_aa: CASGGQGFYNEQFF
cdr3_nt: TGTGCCAGCGGTGGACAGGGTTTCTACAATGAGCAGTTCTTC

j_call: TRBJ2-1
d_call: -
v_call: TRBV7-6
clone_size: -
cdr3_aa: CASSLAQWAGYNEQFF
cdr3_nt: TGTGCCAGCAGCTTAGCCCAGTGGGCCGGATACAATGAGCAGTTCTTC

j_call: TRBJ2-1
d_call: TRBD2
v_call: TRBV7-7
clone_size: -
cdr3_aa: CASSLAGLSNEQFF
cdr3_nt: TGTGCTAGCAGCTTAGCGGGACTATCCAATGAGCAGTTCTTC

j_call: TRBJ1-2
d_call: TRBD1
v_call: TRBV9
clone_size: -
cdr3_aa: CASSRRTGFGNGYTF
cdr3_nt: TGTGCCAGCAGCCGCAGGACAGGGTTCGGGAATGGCTACACCTTC

j_call: TRBJ1-4
d_call: TRBD1
v_call: TRBV10-3
clone_size: -
cdr3_aa: CASGNRGNEKLFF
cdr3_nt: TGTGCCTCTGGGAACAGGGGGAATGAAAAACTGTTTTTT

j_call: TRBJ2-1
d_call: TRBD2
v_call: TRBV19
clone_size: -
cdr3_aa: CASSRGLAGGRSRYNEQFF
cdr3_nt: TGTGCCAGTAGTAGGGGACTAGCGGGGGGGCGTTCTCGCTACAATGAGCAGTTCTTC

j_call: TRBJ2-4
d_call: TRBD2
v_call: TRBV19
clone_size: -
cdr3_aa: CASRKLAGGLNIQYF
cdr3_nt: TGTGCCAGTAGGAAACTAGCGGGGGGGCTAAACATTCAGTACTTC

j_call: TRBJ1-5
d_call: -
v_call: TRBV2
clone_size: -
cdr3_aa: CASSEGPDYSNQPQHF
cdr3_nt: TGTGCCAGCAGTGAAGGGCCAGATTATAGCAATCAGCCCCAGCATTTT

j_call: TRBJ2-1
d_call: TRBD1
v_call: TRBV6-5
clone_size: -
cdr3_aa: CASSYSRGRGEQFF
cdr3_nt: TGTGCCAGCAGTTACTCGAGGGGGCGAGGTGAGCAGTTCTTC

j_call: TRBJ2-1
d_call: -
v_call: TRBV5-1
clone_size: -
cdr3_aa: CASSLAPGFSYNEQFF
cdr3_nt: TGCGCCAGCAGCCTTGCCCCGGGTTTCTCCTACAATGAGCAGTTCTTC

j_call: TRBJ2-2
d_call: TRBD2
v_call: TRBV5-4
clone_size: once
cdr3_aa: CASSAGLAGGNTGELFF
cdr3_nt: TGTGCCAGCAGCGCGGGACTAGCGGGGGGTAACACCGGGGAGCTGTTTTTT

j_call: TRBJ2-2
d_call: -
v_call: TRBV6-2/TRBV6-3
clone_size: -
cdr3_aa: CASSHFGELFF
cdr3_nt: TGTGCCAGCAGTCATTTCGGGGAGCTGTTTTTT

j_call: TRBJ1-1
d_call: -
v_call: TRBV5-5
clone_size: few
cdr3_aa: CASRNTGLSNTEAFF
cdr3_nt: TGTGCCAGCAGAAATACAGGTTTATCGAACACTGAAGCTTTCTTT

j_call: TRBJ2-7
d_call: TRBD1
v_call: TRBV6-5
clone_size: -
cdr3_aa: CASSYLPGQGTSEQYF
cdr3_nt: TGTGCCAGCAGTTACCTACCGGGACAGGGGACGAGCGAGCAGTACTTC

j_call: TRBJ2-3
d_call: TRBD1
v_call: TRBV24-1
clone_size: -
cdr3_aa: CATSRQGGTDTQYF
cdr3_nt: TGTGCCACCAGTAGACAGGGTGGGACAGATACGCAGTATTTT

j_call: TRBJ2-1
d_call: -
v_call: TRBV7-9
clone_size: once
cdr3_aa: CASSLGASAYNEQFF
cdr3_nt: TGTGCCAGCAGCTTAGGTGCGTCTGCCTACAATGAGCAGTTCTTC

j_call: TRBJ1-4
d_call: TRBD1
v_call: TRBV11-3
clone_size: -
cdr3_aa: CASSFGPGQGDEKLFF
cdr3_nt: TGTGCCAGCAGCTTTGGCCCGGGACAGGGCGATGAAAAACTGTTTTTT

j_call: TRBJ2-7
d_call: -
v_call: TRBV6-1
clone_size: -
cdr3_aa: CASSPAGYEQYF
cdr3_nt: TGTGCCAGCAGCCCAGCAGGGTACGAGCAGTACTTC

j_call: TRBJ2-5
d_call: -
v_call: TRBV11-1
clone_size: -
cdr3_aa: CASSLAGTSDTYQETQYF
cdr3_nt: TGTGCCAGCAGCTTAGCCGGGACATCAGACACGTACCAAGAGACCCAGTACTTC

j_call: TRBJ1-5
d_call: TRBD1
v_call: TRBV19
clone_size: few
cdr3_aa: CASGTGAIGPQHF
cdr3_nt: TGTGCTTCCGGGACAGGGGCGATTGGCCCCCAGCATTTT

j_call: TRBJ2-1
d_call: -
v_call: TRBV4-1
clone_size: -
cdr3_aa: CASSQIGGFEQFF
cdr3_nt: TGCGCCAGCAGCCAAATCGGAGGGTTTGAGCAGTTCTTC

j_call: TRBJ2-2
d_call: -
v_call: TRBV6-5
clone_size: -
cdr3_aa: CASGPSMRGGGELFF
cdr3_nt: TGTGCCAGCGGACCCTCAATGAGGGGAGGCGGGGAGCTGTTTTTT

j_call: TRBJ1-5
d_call: -
v_call: TRBV5-1
clone_size: -
cdr3_aa: CASSLGLSSSNQPQHF
cdr3_nt: TGCGCCAGCAGCTTGGGGTTAAGTAGTAGCAATCAGCCCCAGCATTTT

j_call: TRBJ1-3
d_call: -
v_call: TRBV5-4
clone_size: -
cdr3_aa: CASSLRSSGNTIYF
cdr3_nt: TGTGCCAGCAGCTTGAGGAGCTCTGGAAACACCATATATTTT

j_call: TRBJ2-1
d_call: -
v_call: TRBV24-1
clone_size: -
cdr3_aa: CATSDLQWGRGVDEQFF
cdr3_nt: TGTGCCACCAGTGATTTGCAGTGGGGCAGGGGAGTCGATGAGCAGTTCTTC

j_call: TRBJ2-1
d_call: TRBD2
v_call: TRBV6-1
clone_size: -
cdr3_aa: CASSGTSGAIYNEQFF
cdr3_nt: TGTGCCAGCAGTGGTACTAGCGGGGCAATCTACAATGAGCAGTTCTTC

j_call: TRBJ2-3
d_call: TRBD1
v_call: TRBV5-1
clone_size: -
cdr3_aa: CASSFTGDPADTQYF
cdr3_nt: TGCGCCAGCAGCTTCACAGGGGATCCCGCAGATACGCAGTATTTT

j_call: TRBJ1-2
d_call: -
v_call: TRBV20-1
clone_size: -
cdr3_aa: CSAAVYGYTF
cdr3_nt: TGCAGTGCTGCGGTATATGGCTACACCTTC

j_call: TRBJ1-2
d_call: -
v_call: TRBV7-9
clone_size: once
cdr3_aa: CASSSGHGYTF
cdr3_nt: TGTGCCAGCAGCAGCGGACATGGCTACACCTTC

j_call: TRBJ2-7
d_call: -
v_call: TRBV5-4
clone_size: -
cdr3_aa: CASSGRDSLGTEQYF
cdr3_nt: TGTGCCAGCAGCGGAAGGGACTCCCTCGGCACCGAGCAGTACTTC

j_call: TRBJ2-2
d_call: -
v_call: TRBV25-1
clone_size: few
cdr3_aa: CASRGHQAGELFF
cdr3_nt: TGTGCCAGCAGGGGGCATCAGGCCGGGGAGCTGTTTTTT

j_call: TRBJ1-1
d_call: -
v_call: TRBV7-9
clone_size: -
cdr3_aa: CASSLVDRGYTEAFF
cdr3_nt: TGTGCCAGCAGCTTAGTAGATCGGGGTTACACTGAAGCTTTCTTT

j_call: TRBJ2-3
d_call: -
v_call: TRBV19
clone_size: once
cdr3_aa: CASSIGGGQTATQYF
cdr3_nt: TGTGCCAGTAGTATTGGGGGGGGGCAAACGGCTACGCAGTATTTT

j_call: TRBJ1-2
d_call: TRBD1
v_call: TRBV7-2
clone_size: -
cdr3_aa: CASSSGQEHGYTF
cdr3_nt: TGTGCCAGCAGCTCCGGACAGGAACATGGCTACACCTTC

j_call: TRBJ1-5
d_call: -
v_call: TRBV12-3/TRBV12-4
clone_size: -
cdr3_aa: CASSPEGQPQHF
cdr3_nt: TGTGCCAGCAGCCCAGAGGGTCAGCCCCAGCATTTT

j_call: TRBJ2-5
d_call: TRBD1
v_call: TRBV7-7
clone_size: few
cdr3_aa: CASSYGTGKETQYF
cdr3_nt: TGTGCCAGCAGCTATGGGACAGGGAAAGAGACCCAGTACTTC

j_call: TRBJ2-2
d_call: TRBD1
v_call: TRBV7-9
clone_size: -
cdr3_aa: CASSPAPWDRGRTGELFF
cdr3_nt: TGTGCCAGCAGCCCAGCTCCGTGGGACAGGGGGCGAACCGGGGAGCTGTTTTTT

j_call: TRBJ2-3
d_call: -
v_call: TRBV7-3
clone_size: -
cdr3_aa: CASSLREADTQYF
cdr3_nt: TGTGCCAGCAGCTTAAGAGAGGCAGATACGCAGTATTTT